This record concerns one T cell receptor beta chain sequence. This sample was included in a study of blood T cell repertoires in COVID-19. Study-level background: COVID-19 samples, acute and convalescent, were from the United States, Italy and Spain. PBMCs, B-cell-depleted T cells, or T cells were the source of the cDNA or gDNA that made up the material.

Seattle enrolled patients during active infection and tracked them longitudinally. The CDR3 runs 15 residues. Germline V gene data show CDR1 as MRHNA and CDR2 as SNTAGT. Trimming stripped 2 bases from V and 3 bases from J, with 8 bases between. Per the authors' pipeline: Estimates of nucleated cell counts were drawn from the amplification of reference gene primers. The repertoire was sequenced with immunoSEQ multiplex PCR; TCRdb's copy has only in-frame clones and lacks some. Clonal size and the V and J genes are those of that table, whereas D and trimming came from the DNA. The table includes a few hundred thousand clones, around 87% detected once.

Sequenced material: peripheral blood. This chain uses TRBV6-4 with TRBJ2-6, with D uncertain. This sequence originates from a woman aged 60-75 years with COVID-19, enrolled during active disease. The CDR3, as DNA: TGTGCCAGCAGTGACCTCACAGATGGGGCCAACGTCCTGACTTTC. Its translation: CASSDLTDGANVLTF.